Following are 15 T cell receptor beta chains from one sample sequenced in a study of CD8+ T cells in alopecia areata. Isolated RNA was reverse transcribed into cDNA used as the sequencing template. Method: immunoSEQ multiplex PCR; TCRdb's copy keeps in-frame clones and lacks some. The sample includes some 180,000 clones, roughly 46% seen only once; the top ten take around 10%. Treatment here: oral pan-JAK inhibitor, 5-10 mg twice daily. The input for sequencing was CD8+ T cells sorted from blood, taken around week 53, from a patient treated with tofacitinib. The receptors were sampled from a human donor with alopecia areata.

The gene calls are TRBV5-1 and TRBJ2-1; no reliable D call. Germline CDR1 reads SGHRS; CDR2 reads YFSETQ. The CDR3 extends over 14 amino acids. The V end was cut by 1 base, the J end by 6 bases, with 11 bases between. Here the CDR3 DNA reads TGCGCCAGCAGCTTGAGTTTGCAGATCAATGAGCAGTTCTTC. Protein: CASSLSLQINEQFF.

This clone was recorded many times. V and J are TRBV11-2 and TRBJ2-3; 7 nucleotides match TRBD2. Trimming took 1 base from V and 6 from J; bases not matched to a gene: 10. Germline assignment: CDR1 SGHAT and CDR2 FQNNGV. This CDR3 region has 16 residues. CDR3 sequence (DNA): TGTGCCAGCAGCTTAGGCGAGGGACTAAACAGGGATACGCAGTATTTT. Translation gives CASSLGEGLNRDTQYF. The full variable domain, in which reference TRBV11-2 and TRBJ2-3 provide the parts outside the CDR3, is EAGVAQSPRYKIIEKRQSVAFWCNPISGHATLYWYQQILGQGPKLLIQFQNNGVVDDSQLPKDRFSAERLKGVDSTLKIQPAKLEDSAVYLCASSLGEGLNRDTQYFGPGTRLTVL.

This clone was seen more than once but under ten times. The chain uses TRBV29-1 and TRBJ2-7; 7 bases line up with TRBD1. From germline, CDR1 is SQVTM and CDR2 ANQGSEA. Unmatched junction bases numbered 8, after V lost 6 bases and J lost 3 bases. The CDR3 totals 13 residues. As DNA, the CDR3 is TGCAGCGTAGCACAGGGGTCGTTCTACGAGCAGTACTTC. Translation gives CSVAQGSFYEQYF.

The chain links TRBV30 to TRBJ1-6; possibly TRBD1 for D (5 bases). V was pared by 4 bases and J by 6 bases, with 22 bases between. The CDR3 totals 17 residues. Germline V lookup: CDR1 GTSNPN, CDR2 SVGIG (reference sequence). Here the CDR3 reads CAWTSGLSQMLNSPLHF. DNA for the CDR3: TGTGCCTGGACCTCGGGACTTAGCCAAATGCTTAATTCACCCCTCCACTTT.

This chain links TRBV2 with TRBJ2-3, with D hard to call. V lost 10 bases and J 8 bases, leaving 13 bases between the germline ends. The germline V gene encodes CDR1 SNHLY and CDR2 FYNNEI. The CDR3 totals 11 residues. The CDR3 spells CATSLKSTQYF. CDR3 DNA: TGTGCCACCTCCCTTAAAAGTACGCAGTATTTT.

This chain links TRBV13 with TRBJ2-7; 7 positions match TRBD1. V trimming: 5 bases; J trimming: 2 bases; junction bases outside the gene matches: 6. CDR1 is PRHDT, CDR2 FYEKMQ, per germline (reference sequence). CDR3 length: 14 amino acids. The CDR3 DNA sequence: TGTGCCAGCAGCCCCGGGACAGTTGCCTACGAGCAGTACTTC. Its translation is CASSPGTVAYEQYF.

This chain connects TRBV30 to TRBJ2-5; a weak D match, TRBD1 (5 bases). With the DNA end fitting TRBJ2-7 better, the J assignment may be wrong. Germline values: CDR1 GTSNPN, CDR2 SVGIG (reference sequence). This CDR3 is built from 13 residues. CDR3 coding DNA: TGTGCCTGGAGTGTACAGGCAGACTACGAGCAGTACTTC. Its translation is CAWSVQADYEQYF.

This clone was picked up a small number of times. This sequence joins TRBV5-4 and TRBJ2-4, with 7 nucleotides matching TRBD1. CDR3 length equals 15 residues. The V gene end was trimmed by 4 bases and the J gene end by 5 bases; junction bases not matched to a gene: 9. In germline, CDR1 is SGHNT, CDR2 YYREEE (reference sequence). The CDR3 protein is CASSTWDRSQNIQYF. The CDR3 nucleotides read TGTGCCAGCAGCACCTGGGACAGATCCCAAAACATTCAGTACTTC.

Regarding this clone: Since no conserved phenylalanine or tryptophan closes the CDR3, a read error is the likely cause. The limits of the CDR3 on the DNA are not certain, so only TCRdb's listed CDR3 is given. The chain employs TRBV6-9 and TRBJ1-1; the D call of TRBD1 is as the table states it, not checked on the DNA. In germline, CDR1 is MNHGY, CDR2 SVAAGI. The CDR3 spans 8 residues, counting both ends. The CDR3 sequence: CASSYRQS.

This rearrangement joins TRBV30 to TRBJ2-1; the match to TRBD2 covers 11 bases. Unmatched junction bases numbered 3, after V lost 2 bases and J lost 9 bases. Germline assignment: CDR1 GTSNPN and CDR2 SVGIG (reference sequence). The CDR3 runs to 13 residues. CDR3 protein: CAWSKLAGVEQFF. The DNA of the CDR3 is TGTGCCTGGAGTAAACTAGCGGGGGTTGAGCAGTTCTTC.

V is TRBV7-9 and J is TRBJ2-4; TRBD1 matches 9 bases. The CDR3 contains 14 residues. The V gene end was trimmed by 5 bases and the J gene end by 8 bases; junction bases not matched to a gene: 7. CDR1 is SEHNR, CDR2 FQNEAQ, per germline (reference sequence). CDR3 sequence: CASSGTGNWDIQYF. CDR3 DNA: TGTGCCAGCAGCGGGACAGGGAATTGGGACATTCAGTACTTC.

The gene calls are TRBV9 and TRBJ2-2; D is ambiguous. This CDR3 comprises 13 residues. V lost 3 bases and J lost 5, with 8 bases in between. The V gene's germline CDR1 is SGDLS and CDR2 YYNGEE. The CDR3 DNA sequence: TGTGCCAGCAGCGCCCCCTTAACCGGGGAGCTGTTTTTT. This sequence encodes CASSAPLTGELFF.

The chain couples TRBV4-1 to TRBJ1-6; 10 nucleotides align to TRBD1. The length of the CDR3 is 15 residues. Germline V gives CDR1 MGHRA, CDR2 YSYEKL. Trimming took 2 bases from V and 7 from J; bases not matched to a gene: 2. The CDR3 DNA is TGCGCCAGCAGCCAAATGGGACAGGGGAATTCACCCCTCCACTTT. Protein sequence: CASSQMGQGNSPLHF.

This clone has more than one count but fewer than ten. The J gene is TRBJ1-5, the V gene TRBV27; D is possibly TRBD1 (5 bases). The CDR3 contains 13 residues. Trimming left V 4 bases short and J 7 bases short, with 11 bases between. Germline V gives CDR1 MNHEY, CDR2 SMNVEV (reference sequence). CDR3 DNA: TGTGCCAGCAGTTCCTCAGGGAGCCAGCCCCAGCATTTT. Protein: CASSSSGSQPQHF.

This clone was observed a handful of times. The CDR3 DNA sequence: TGTGCCAGTAGTATAGAGAGCAATCAGCCCCAGCATTTT. Protein sequence: CASSIESNQPQHF. The chain couples TRBV19 to TRBJ1-5; the D is unclear. Germline-derived CDR1 and CDR2 are LNHDA and SQIVND (reference sequence). CDR3 size: 13 residues. Trimming shortened V by 0 bases and J by 1 base, and 1 base separated the two germline ends.